Following are 25 T cell receptor beta chains from one sample sequenced in a study of CD8+CD57+ T cells in acquired aplastic anemia. Genomic DNA provided the template from which TCR beta VDJ and CDR3 profiles were obtained. TCRdb reprocessed the reads with MiXCR, giving one entry per CDR3 protein. The repertoire holds 450,000 to 600,000 distinct CDR3 sequences, with over 25% as singletons. An expansion of CD8+CD57+ cells by flow cytometry had been shown in patients chosen for sequencing. Sequenced input: sorted CD4+, CD8+, or CD8+CD57+ T cells (not recorded which) from PBMCs. The receptors were sampled from a human donor with aplastic anemia.

Turning to this clonotype: A much larger clonotype is one base distant, so this may be a read error. J is TRBJ2-1 and V is TRBV15; no firm D call. The CDR3 has 13 residues. Germline CDR1 LNHNV, CDR2 YYDKDF (reference sequence). This CDR3 is CATSGDTTYEQFF. The CDR3 DNA reads TGTGCCACCAGCGGAGATACGACCTATGAGCAGTTCTTC.

As regards this clonotype: A read error may be the cause here, since a much bigger clone is one base away. The chain couples TRBV7-2 to TRBJ2-7; D gene unclear. The germline gives CDR1 SGHTA, CDR2 FQGNSA. V dropped 5 bases and J dropped 4 bases, with 15 bases sitting between them. The CDR3 totals 14 residues. In DNA form, the CDR3 reads TGTGCCAGCAGCCCCGAGGCTCCCCCATACGAGCAGTACTTC. Its translation is CASSPEAPPYEQYF.

J is TRBJ1-5 and V is TRBV6-1; D is perhaps TRBD1 (5 bases). V was pared by 4 bases and J by 4 bases, with 8 bases between. Germline V gene sequence: CDR1 MNHNS, CDR2 SASEGT. The CDR3 is 13 amino acids. DNA for the CDR3: TGTGCCAGCAGTGCGACAGTTAATCAGCCCCAGCATTTT. It translates to CASSATVNQPQHF.

This sequence joins TRBV19 and TRBJ1-2, with D hard to call. V was clipped by 5 bases and J by 8 bases, with 18 bases between them. This CDR3 has 14 residues. Germline assignment: CDR1 LNHDA and CDR2 SQIVND (reference sequence). CDR3 loop: CASSVLREAGGYTF. The CDR3 DNA follows: TGTGCCAGTAGTGTTTTGAGGGAAGCTGGCGGCTACACCTTC.

There are many counts of this clonotype. This rearrangement joins TRBV7-6 to TRBJ2-5; 8 nucleotides agree with TRBD2. The CDR3 length is 13 residues. Germline CDR1 and CDR2: SGHVS and FNYEAQ. J was trimmed by 5 bases and V by 4 bases; bases with no gene match: 3. CDR3 DNA sequence: TGTGCCAGCAGCTCGACTAGCGCTGAGACCCAGTACTTC. Amino acid sequence: CASSSTSAETQYF.

The chain recombines TRBV19 with TRBJ1-2; D unresolved. Deletions cut 4 bases from V and 7 bases from J, with 16 bases between. The germline V gene encodes CDR1 LNHDA and CDR2 SQIVND (reference sequence). This CDR3 contains 14 residues. CDR3 nucleotides: TGTGCCAGTAGTACACTAGCGGACTTCTCTGGCTACACCTTC. Translating gives CASSTLADFSGYTF. Together with reference TRBV19 and TRBJ1-2, the CDR3 gives the full variable domain: DGGITQSPKYLFRKEGQNVTLSCEQNLNHDAMYWYRQDPGQGLRLIYYSQIVNDFQKGDIAEGYSVSREKKESFPLTVTSAQKNPTAFYLCASSTLADFSGYTFGSGTRLTVV.

This clonotype was found many times. An end of the junction does not agree with germline; a read error may underlie this. This sequence joins TRBV29-1 and TRBJ2-2; a weak D match, TRBD1 (7 bases). This CDR3 region has 14 residues. The germline gives CDR1 SQVTM, CDR2 ANQGSEA. CDR3 protein: CSVKEGAKTGELFF. Here the CDR3 DNA reads TGCAGCGTGAAGGAGGGGGCGAAGACCGGGGAGCTGTTTTTT.

Only a few counts were recorded for this clonotype. The chain links TRBV12-3 or TRBV12-4 to TRBJ1-2; 7 nucleotides agree with TRBD1. After removal of 6 bases from V and 3 bases from J, the junction contained 10 bases not matched to a gene. CDR3 length: 15 amino acids. The CDR3 bases are TGTGCCAGCAGCCATACTAGACAGGGCCACTATGGCTACACCTTC. Amino acid sequence: CASSHTRQGHYGYTF.

CDR3 amino acids: CASSLGDSRLYEQYF. CDR3 sequence (DNA): TGTGCCAGCAGTTTAGGCGACAGCCGGCTATACGAGCAGTACTTC. The chain has TRBV28 and TRBJ2-7; D perhaps matches TRBD1 (5 bases). Germline lookup yields CDR1 MDHEN and CDR2 SYDVKM. This CDR3 is 15 amino acids long. V gave up 2 bases and J gave up 4 bases, with 15 bases separating them.

J is TRBJ1-2 and V is TRBV5-4; TRBD1 matches at 7 bases. Germline CDR1 is SGHNT and CDR2 is YYREEE (reference sequence). The CDR3 length is 13 residues. The junction had 4 bases not matched to a gene; V was cut back by 2 bases and J by 6 bases. The CDR3, as DNA: TGTGCCAGCAGCTTAAACAGGGGTCATGGCTACACCTTC. Encoded protein: CASSLNRGHGYTF.

Remarks on this clonotype: It may be a read error: a sequence one base away is much more abundant. The V call is TRBV24-1, the J call TRBJ2-3, with 7 bases lining up with TRBD2. Germline CDR1 reads KGHDR; CDR2 reads SFDVKD. CDR3 length equals 16 residues. The CDR3, as DNA: TGTGCCACCAGTGATCCGGAAGCGACTAGCACAGGTACGCAGTATTTT. It is translated as CATSDPEATSTGTQYF.

The CDR3: CASSQDRWGDTQYF. CDR3 nucleotides: TGTGCCAGCAGCCAAGATCGATGGGGCGATACGCAGTATTTT. V is TRBV14 and J is TRBJ2-3; D perhaps matches TRBD1 (5 bases). The V end lost 0 bases, the J end lost 6 bases, and 10 bases lay between the germline ends. Per the germline V gene, CDR1 is SGHDN and CDR2 is FVKESK. The CDR3 has 14 amino acids.

This clonotype has at least ten counts. V and J are TRBV10-3 and TRBJ2-7; D gene unclear. The CDR3 has 13 residues. Germline values: CDR1 ENHRY, CDR2 SYGVKD. The V and J ends lost 4 bases and 6 bases respectively, with 13 bases between them. This chain's CDR3 is CAISGSLAIEQYF. For the CDR3, the DNA is TGTGCCATCAGTGGGTCGTTAGCAATCGAGCAGTACTTC.

This chain uses TRBV6-1 with TRBJ2-3; 7 bases are shared with TRBD2. This CDR3 is built from 14 residues. Germline CDR1 reads MNHNS; CDR2 reads SASEGT. The trim removed 7 bases at V and 2 bases at J, leaving 6 bases unmatched. The CDR3 DNA follows: TGTGCCAGCATCGGACTAGATCCCACAGATACGCAGTATTTT. Its translation is CASIGLDPTDTQYF.

This chain uses TRBV10-2 with TRBJ2-7, with D possibly called TRBD1 or TRBD2 (5 bases each). CDR1 WSHSY and CDR2 SAAADI come from the germline V gene. V lost 7 bases to trimming and J lost 7 bases, with 14 bases between them. This CDR3 is built from 12 residues. The CDR3 sequence: CASNDGTVEQYF. The CDR3 nucleotides are TGCGCCAGCAACGACGGGACGGTAGAGCAGTACTTC.

The chain joins TRBV9 to TRBJ1-2; D unclear. This CDR3 contains 11 residues. The germline V gene has CDR1 SGDLS and CDR2 YYNGEE. Trimming shortened V by 4 bases and J by 8 bases, and 9 bases separated the two germline ends. The CDR3, as DNA: TGTGCCAGCAGCCAGCTTCTAGGCTACACCTTC. The encoded protein is CASSQLLGYTF.

The chain has TRBV15 and TRBJ1-3; 8 nucleotides agree with TRBD1. The CDR3 runs to 12 residues. The V segment lost 6 bases and the J segment 8 bases; nucleotides outside the gene matches: 3. CDR1 is LNHNV, CDR2 YYDKDF, per germline (reference sequence). The CDR3 protein is CATRQGAHTIYF. CDR3 sequence (DNA): TGTGCCACCAGGCAGGGGGCGCACACCATATATTTT.

The genes are TRBV25-1 and TRBJ2-7, with D possibly being TRBD1 (6 bases). The CDR3 extends over 14 amino acids. In germline, CDR1 is MGHDK, CDR2 SYGVNS. Trimming removed 6 bases from V and 1 base from J, with 13 bases in between. Here the CDR3 DNA reads TGTGCCAGCAGCTTATCGCAGGGGTCCTACGAGCAGTACTTC. Encoded protein: CASSLSQGSYEQYF.

J is TRBJ2-1 and V is TRBV20-1; D perhaps matches TRBD2 (6 bases). CDR3 size: 15 residues. Germline-derived CDR1 and CDR2 are DFQATT and SNEGSKA (reference sequence). Trimming removed 5 bases from V and 0 bases from J, with 14 bases in between. This CDR3 reads CSAEPSASSYNEQFF. CDR3 DNA sequence: TGCAGTGCTGAACCTAGCGCAAGCTCCTACAATGAGCAGTTCTTC.

The chain couples TRBV29-1 to TRBJ2-7; D is unclear. V was cut by 8 bases and J by 0 bases, with 11 bases left in between. This CDR3 comprises 12 residues. Per the germline V gene, CDR1 is SQVTM and CDR2 is ANQGSEA. Here the CDR3 DNA reads TGCAGCATTGGACGAAGCTCCTACGAGCAGTACTTC. It codes for CSIGRSSYEQYF.

This clonotype appeared many times. This chain links TRBV7-8 with TRBJ2-7, with 7 bases that match TRBD1. The V and J ends lost 4 bases and 2 bases, in that order; junction bases with no gene match: 8. The CDR3 extends over 15 amino acids. Germline V gives CDR1 SGHVS, CDR2 FQNEAQ. This chain's CDR3 is CASSSRQGDTYEQYF. The CDR3 bases are TGTGCCAGCAGCTCCCGACAGGGTGATACCTACGAGCAGTACTTC.

This chain links TRBV2 with TRBJ1-1, with D hard to call. The CDR3 spans 12 residues. V was shortened by 2 bases and J by 8 bases, with 9 bases between the two germline ends. Germline V gene lookup returns CDR1 SNHLY and CDR2 FYNNEI. CDR3 amino acids: CASSESWREAFF. CDR3 DNA sequence: TGTGCCAGCAGTGAATCATGGAGGGAAGCTTTCTTT.

The chain is built from TRBV20-1 and TRBJ1-1; 7 nucleotides line up with TRBD1. The CDR3 has 13 amino acids. V was clipped by 6 bases and J by 1 base; unmatched bases: 5. CDR1 is DFQATT and CDR2 is SNEGSKA in the germline V gene (reference sequence). CDR3: CSARQGQNTEAFF. The CDR3 coding sequence is TGCAGTGCAAGACAGGGACAGAACACTGAAGCTTTCTTT.

The rearrangement uses TRBV7-9 and TRBJ1-2, with TRBD1 matching over 8 bases. The length of the CDR3 is 15 residues. The junction had 4 bases not matched to a gene; V was cut back by 0 bases and J by 4 bases. Germline CDR1 is SEHNR and CDR2 is FQNEAQ (reference sequence). CDR3 region: CASSLATGVIYGYTF. The DNA for the CDR3 is TGTGCCAGCAGCTTAGCGACAGGGGTCATCTATGGCTACACCTTC. Drawing the rest from reference TRBV7-9 and TRBJ1-2, the complete variable domain is DTGVSQNPRHKITKRGQNVTFRCDPISEHNRLYWYRQTLGQGPEFLTYFQNEAQLEKSRLLSDRFSAERPKGSFSTLEIQRTEQGDSAMYLCASSLATGVIYGYTFGSGTRLTVV.

In its sample, this clonotype was seen a few times. The chain carries TRBV6-1 and TRBJ2-3; 7 bases align to TRBD2. The length of the CDR3 is 15 residues. Germline V CDR1 and CDR2: MNHNS, SASEGT. J was trimmed by 1 base and V by 6 bases; bases with no gene match: 7. CDR3 amino acids: CASSPTSARTDTQYF. Here the CDR3 DNA reads TGTGCCAGCAGCCCCACTAGCGCCCGCACAGATACGCAGTATTTT.